The sequence of this T cell receptor (beta chain) was determined in a study of Graves' ophthalmopathy and Graves' hyperthyroidism. Overall study findings and caveats: Sensitivity reached over 85% and specificity about 81% for a 13-signature model separating ophthalmopathy from stable hyperthyroidism.

With 2 bases clipped from V and 4 bases from J, the junction kept 8 bases outside the gene matches. CDR3 size: 17 residues. Germline lookup yields CDR1 SGHRS and CDR2 YFSETQ. Uncontrolled infections, pregnancy, lactation or other autoimmune diseases led to patient exclusion. As concerns this clonotype: The antigen is unknown.

RNA transcripts were the template, and TCR beta CDR3 regions were amplified from them. Second-round multiplex PCR came after first-round RT-PCR with HTBI primers. Each CDR3 protein is one row after TCRdb ran MiXCR on the multiplex PCR reads. The profile shows 340,000 or so distinct CDR3 sequences, under 20% of them singletons. This clonotype originated in an adult man with Graves' ophthalmopathy. The V gene is TRBV5-1, the J gene TRBJ2-2, with 10 positions matching TRBD2. Sequencing was done on a sample of peripheral blood. As DNA, the CDR3 is TGCGCCAGCAGCTTAGGCAGCGGGGGGGCCAGCACCGGGGAGCTGTTTTTT. Translating gives CASSLGSGGASTGELFF.